Presented here are 26 T cell receptor beta chains from one specimen sequenced in a study of blood T cell repertoires in COVID-19. Assay: immunoSEQ multiplex PCR; the TCRdb copy retains only in-frame clones and omits some. The table shows roughly 200,000 clones, with roughly 87% occurring only once. Sequenced material: peripheral blood. The receptors were gathered from a woman in her late teens or twenties who had recovered from COVID-19.

This rearrangement joins TRBV2 to TRBJ1-5, with 8 bases identical to TRBD1. J gave up 4 bases and V 6 bases, and 8 bases lay outside the gene matches. This CDR3 comprises 15 residues. Germline V lookup: CDR1 SNHLY, CDR2 FYNNEI. The CDR3 spells CASRGPGGLNQPQHF. DNA for the CDR3: TGTGCCAGCAGGGGCCCAGGGGGCCTAAATCAGCCCCAGCATTTT.

The V call is TRBV3-1 (or the pseudogene TRBV3-2), the J call TRBJ2-1; 7 bases map to TRBD2. The V gene's germline CDR1 is LGHDT and CDR2 YNNKEL (reference sequence). This CDR3 spans 15 amino acids. The junction had 7 bases not matched to a gene; V was cut back by 4 bases and J by 4 bases. Written as DNA, the CDR3 is TGTGCCAGCAGCCGGCTGACTAGCTATTACAATGAGCAGTTCTTC. Its protein product is CASSRLTSYYNEQFF.

This clone was seen a handful of times. CDR3 amino acids: CASSLGFREDAYNEQFF. The CDR3 coding sequence is TGTGCCAGCAGCTTGGGGTTTAGGGAGGACGCCTACAATGAGCAGTTCTTC. The chain links TRBV5-5 to TRBJ2-1; tentatively, D is TRBD2 (6 bases). V was clipped by 0 bases and J by 2 bases, with 15 bases between them. The germline gives CDR1 SGHKS, CDR2 YYEKEE (reference sequence). The CDR3 spans 17 residues.

The V and J genes are TRBV20-1 and TRBJ2-2; 9 bases are shared with TRBD1. V lost 3 bases and J lost 2; bases outside the gene matches: 4. The CDR3 covers 15 residues. Germline CDR1 is DFQATT and CDR2 is SNEGSKA (reference sequence). The CDR3 sequence: CSASGDRVNTGELFF. The CDR3 DNA reads as TGCAGTGCTAGTGGGGACAGGGTTAACACCGGGGAGCTGTTTTTT.

In its sample, this clone was seen once. The V gene is TRBV18, the J gene TRBJ1-3, with a weak D call TRBD1 (5 bases). The germline gives CDR1 KGHSH, CDR2 LQKENI. The CDR3 spans 17 residues. The V gene lost 2 bases and the J gene lost 0 bases, with 14 bases spanning the gap. The CDR3 DNA reads as TGTGCCAGCTCACCAGGGTCCCAGGGTAGCTCTGGAAACACCATATATTTT. It specifies CASSPGSQGSSGNTIYF.

This clone was detected only once. The V call is TRBV5-1, the J call TRBJ2-7; D might be TRBD2 (5 bases). Deletions cut 0 bases from V and 4 bases from J, with 14 bases between. The CDR3 has 15 amino acids. Germline CDR1 is SGHRS and CDR2 is YFSETQ. The CDR3 nucleotides read TGCGCCAGCAGCTTGGATACGGGAATAGGGTACGAGCAGTACTTC. This translates into CASSLDTGIGYEQYF.

Written as DNA, the CDR3 is TGTGCCAGCAGTTCTCTAGCGGGTTTGGAGACCCAGTACTTC. Translated: CASSSLAGLETQYF. This sequence joins TRBV28 and TRBJ2-5; 8 bases match TRBD2. Looked up from germline, CDR1 is MDHEN and CDR2 is SYDVKM. V was clipped by 4 bases and J by 5 bases; unmatched bases: 6. The CDR3 covers 14 residues.

The chain joins TRBV18 to TRBJ2-7, with 8 nucleotides matching TRBD2. The CDR3 has 15 amino acids. V was clipped by 4 bases and J by 2 bases; unmatched bases: 7. Germline V CDR1 and CDR2: KGHSH, LQKENI. CDR3 sequence (DNA): TGTGCCAGCTCACTGCGGACAGCGGGGGCCTACGAGCAGTACTTC. Translated, it gives CASSLRTAGAYEQYF.

V is TRBV4-3 and J is TRBJ1-1; no reliable D call. Germline-derived CDR1 and CDR2 are LGHNA and YSLEER. Trimming shortened V by 2 bases and J by 2 bases, and 6 bases separated the two germline ends. The length of the CDR3 is 13 residues. DNA of the CDR3: TGCGCCAGCAGCCAAACACAAAACACTGAAGCTTTCTTT. This encodes CASSQTQNTEAFF.

CDR3 in DNA: TGCAGCGTTGAAACCCCCGGGGGGGGTTGGAGTACTGAAGCTTTCTTT. Translating it yields CSVETPGGGWSTEAFF. This chain links TRBV29-1 with TRBJ1-1, with D perhaps matching TRBD1 (5 bases). CDR1 and CDR2 (germline): SQVTM, ANQGSEA. This CDR3 is 16 amino acids long. Trimming pared 2 bases from V and 5 bases from J, leaving 21 bases between.

The chain joins TRBV5-1 to TRBJ2-7; 7 bases match TRBD2. This CDR3 has 14 amino acids. CDR1 is SGHRS, CDR2 YFSETQ, per germline. J was trimmed by 13 bases and V by 1 base; bases with no gene match: 14. CDR3 sequence reads: CASSLNKGAGREYF. CDR3 nucleotide sequence: TGCGCCAGCAGCTTGAATAAAGGAGCGGGACGGGAATACTTC.

V gene TRBV12-3 or TRBV12-4 combines with J gene TRBJ2-3; D is possibly TRBD2 (5 bases). This CDR3 contains 12 residues. V shed 3 bases and J shed 5 bases, with 6 bases lying between them. In nucleotides, the CDR3 is TGTGCCAGCAGTTTTGGAGGAGATACGCAGTATTTT. It is translated as CASSFGGDTQYF.

The genes are TRBV4-1 and TRBJ1-1, with D maybe TRBD1 (5 bases). This CDR3 has 16 residues. Germline V lookup: CDR1 MGHRA, CDR2 YSYEKL. V was trimmed by 2 bases and J by 0 bases, leaving 13 bases between them. The CDR3 DNA is TGCGCCAGCAGCCAACGTATTGGGGGGATGAACACTGAAGCTTTCTTT. It encodes CASSQRIGGMNTEAFF.

In its sample, this clone was seen once. The chain couples TRBV7-8 to TRBJ2-1; D might be TRBD2 (6 bases). The CDR3 consists of 16 residues. Germline assignment: CDR1 SGHVS and CDR2 FQNEAQ. V was trimmed by 1 base and J by 2 bases, leaving 12 bases between them. For the CDR3, the DNA is TGTGCCAGCAGCTTAGTTTGGGACTCCACCTACAATGAGCAGTTCTTC. Translated: CASSLVWDSTYNEQFF.

The rearrangement links TRBV19 to TRBJ2-7, with a possible D match to TRBD2 (5 bases). Germline CDR1 and CDR2: LNHDA and SQIVND (reference sequence). Trimming pared 3 bases from V and 5 bases from J, leaving 11 bases between. The CDR3 consists of 13 residues. The CDR3 bases are TGTGCCAGTAGTATTTACGGGAACGACGAGCAGTACTTC. This encodes CASSIYGNDEQYF.

This clone was recorded a few times. V is TRBV9 and J is TRBJ2-1; weak D call: TRBD2 (5 bases). The length of the CDR3 is 13 residues. Germline V gene lookup returns CDR1 SGDLS and CDR2 YYNGEE. V lost 4 bases to trimming and J lost 6 bases, with 11 bases between them. This CDR3 reads CASSLDGINEQFF. The DNA of the CDR3 is TGTGCCAGCAGCCTCGACGGGATCAATGAGCAGTTCTTC.

This clone has more than one count but fewer than ten. The J gene is TRBJ1-1, the V gene TRBV2; maybe TRBD1 (6 bases). Germline V gene sequence: CDR1 SNHLY, CDR2 FYNNEI. Trimming removed 1 base at V and 7 bases at J, with 13 bases between. There are 14 residues in the CDR3. Here the CDR3 reads CASSEVRTASEAFF. The CDR3 DNA reads as TGTGCCAGCAGTGAAGTTAGGACAGCAAGTGAAGCTTTCTTT.

V gene TRBV12-3 or TRBV12-4 combines with J gene TRBJ2-3; D gene uncertain. Trimming removed 3 bases from V and 5 bases from J, with 9 bases in between. CDR3 length: 13 amino acids. For the CDR3, the DNA is TGTGCCAGCAGTTTCGAATCAGAAGATACGCAGTATTTT. Protein product: CASSFESEDTQYF.

This clone is a singleton in its sample. The gene calls are TRBV18 and TRBJ2-2, with 7 positions matching TRBD1. The germline CDR1 and CDR2 sequences are KGHSH and LQKENI. The ends lost 0 bases at V and 0 bases at J; junction bases unmatched: 7. The CDR3 contains 18 residues. Here the CDR3 reads CASSPPGVGQTNTGELFF. For the CDR3, the DNA is TGTGCCAGCTCACCACCTGGAGTGGGACAGACGAACACCGGGGAGCTGTTTTTT.

V and J are TRBV6-5 and TRBJ1-2; 8 nucleotides match TRBD1. V lost 2 bases to trimming and J lost 4 bases; unmatched junction nucleotides: 3. Germline CDR1 is MNHEY and CDR2 is SVGAGI. There are 14 residues in the CDR3. CDR3 protein: CASSYRDRTYGYTF. The CDR3 bases are TGTGCCAGCAGTTACAGGGACAGGACCTATGGCTACACCTTC.

V gene TRBV4-1 combines with J gene TRBJ1-6, with TRBD1 identical over 7 bases. The CDR3 is made up of 20 amino acids. Germline lookup yields CDR1 MGHRA and CDR2 YSYEKL. Losses at the gene ends were 0 bases for V and 0 bases for J; bases not matched to a gene: 11. CDR3 sequence: CASSQEGRGYSRSYNSPLHF. The CDR3, as DNA: TGCGCCAGCAGCCAAGAGGGCAGGGGGTATAGTCGCTCCTATAATTCACCCCTCCACTTT.

The chain links TRBV4-1 to TRBJ2-7; tentative D call: TRBD2 (6 bases). V gave up 0 bases and J gave up 5 bases, with 8 bases separating them. The CDR3 runs to 13 residues. Germline V gives CDR1 MGHRA, CDR2 YSYEKL. The CDR3 is CASSQESGDEQYF. CDR3 in DNA: TGCGCCAGCAGCCAAGAGTCGGGGGACGAGCAGTACTTC.

V usage is TRBV29-1 and J usage is TRBJ2-1; TRBD1 matches 9 bases. V dropped 3 bases and J dropped 2; count of bases not matched to a gene: 2. The CDR3 loop spans 14 amino acids. From germline, CDR1 is SQVTM and CDR2 ANQGSEA. The CDR3 bases are TGCAGCGTTGAGGGGACAGGGCCCTACAATGAGCAGTTCTTC. It codes for CSVEGTGPYNEQFF.

The chain joins TRBV19 to TRBJ2-7; 7 bases map to TRBD1. Germline V gene data show CDR1 as LNHDA and CDR2 as SQIVND (reference sequence). V lost 3 bases, J lost 7 bases, and 12 bases stayed unmatched. The length of the CDR3 is 15 residues. CDR3 sequence: CASSIGDRAFWEQYF. In nucleotides, the CDR3 is TGTGCCAGTAGTATCGGAGACAGGGCCTTTTGGGAGCAGTACTTC.

The chain uses TRBV6-6 and TRBJ1-2; TRBD1 aligns across 9 bases. The CDR3 is made up of 16 amino acids. The germline V gene encodes CDR1 MNHNY and CDR2 SVGAGI (reference sequence). After removal of 0 bases from V and 3 bases from J, the junction contained 5 bases not matched to a gene. In DNA, the CDR3 is TGTGCCAGCAGTTACTCGGGACAGGGCCAGGACTATGGCTACACCTTC. Protein sequence: CASSYSGQGQDYGYTF.

This clone was detected only once. V and J are TRBV30 and TRBJ1-4; TRBD1 matches 9 bases. Germline V gene sequence: CDR1 GTSNPN, CDR2 SVGIG (reference sequence). V lost 5 bases and J lost 7; bases outside the gene matches: 8. The CDR3 is 14 residues long. The DNA for the CDR3 is TGTGCCTGGTTCTTACAGGGGGCAAGTGAAAAACTGTTTTTT. As protein: CAWFLQGASEKLFF.